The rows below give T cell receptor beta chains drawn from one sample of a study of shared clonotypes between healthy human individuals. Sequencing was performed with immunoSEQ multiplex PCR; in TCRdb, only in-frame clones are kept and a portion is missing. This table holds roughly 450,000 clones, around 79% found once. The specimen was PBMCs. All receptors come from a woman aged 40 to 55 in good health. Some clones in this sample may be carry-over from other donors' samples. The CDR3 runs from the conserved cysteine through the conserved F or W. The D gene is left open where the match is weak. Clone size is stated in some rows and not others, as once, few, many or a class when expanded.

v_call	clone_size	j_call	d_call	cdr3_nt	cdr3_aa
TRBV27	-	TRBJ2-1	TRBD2	TGTGCCAGCATCTTAAGCTTAGCGGGAGCCGGGGATGAGCAGTTCTTC	CASILSLAGAGDEQFF
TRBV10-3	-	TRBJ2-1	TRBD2	TGTGCCATCGGAGGGACTAGCGGGGGAAATGAGCAGTTCTTC	CAIGGTSGGNEQFF
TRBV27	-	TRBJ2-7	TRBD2	TGTGCCAGCAGGGGACTAGCGGGATACGAGCAGTACTTC	CASRGLAGYEQYF
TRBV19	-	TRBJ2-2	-	TGTGCCAGTAGTATGGGCAGGGCCACCGGGGAGCTGTTTTTT	CASSMGRATGELFF
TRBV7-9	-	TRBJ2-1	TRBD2	TGTGCCAGCAGCCTCCTAGCGGGAGGGCAGTTCTTC	CASSLLAGGQFF
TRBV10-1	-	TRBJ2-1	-	TGCGCCAGCAGTGCGAACTTACAGGTGCTTGAGCAGTTCTTC	CASSANLQVLEQFF
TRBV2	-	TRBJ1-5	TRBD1	TGTGCCAGCAGTGGACAGGGGAGTCAGCCCCAGCATTTT	CASSGQGSQPQHF
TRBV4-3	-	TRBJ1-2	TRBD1	TGCGCCAGCAGCCCCGACAGGGGATCTTATGGCTACACCTTC	CASSPDRGSYGYTF
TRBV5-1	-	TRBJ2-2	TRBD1	TGCGCCAGCAGCCGAGATCCGGGACAGGGTCGGACCGGGGAGCTGTTTTTT	CASSRDPGQGRTGELFF
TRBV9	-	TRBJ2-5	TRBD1	TGTGCCAGCAGCTCCAGGACAGGGGAAACGGAGACCCAGTACTTC	CASSSRTGETETQYF
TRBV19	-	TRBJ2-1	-	TGTGCCAGTAGTATGACTAGATCGGGGAGCAATGAGCAGTTCTTC	CASSMTRSGSNEQFF
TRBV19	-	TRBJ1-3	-	TGTGCCAGTAGTATTAACGTCGGGGTTGGAAACACCATATATTTT	CASSINVGVGNTIYF
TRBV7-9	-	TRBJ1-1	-	TGTGCCAGCAGCTCCAGTAAAATGAACACTGAAGCTTTCTTT	CASSSSKMNTEAFF
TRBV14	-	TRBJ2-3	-	TGTGCCAGCAGCAAACTACGGGCAGATACGCAGTATTTT	CASSKLRADTQYF
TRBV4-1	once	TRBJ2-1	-	TGCGCCAGCAGCCAAGATGCCAATGAGCAGTTCTTC	CASSQDANEQFF